Below, 21 T cell receptor beta chains from the same sample are listed, as sequenced in a study of T cells in Graves' hyperthyroidism and ophthalmopathy. What was amplified from RNA transcripts were TCR beta CDR3 regions. A first-round RT-PCR of the TCR CDR3 used the HTBI primer set. Via MiXCR, TCRdb re-called the multiplex PCR reads, giving one row per CDR3 protein. The table records a few hundred thousand distinct CDR3 sequences, 15% of them present only once. Material: blood. These receptors all come from a woman aged 30 to 39 with Graves' hyperthyroidism.

This chain connects TRBV24-1 to TRBJ2-1; possibly TRBD1 for D (6 bases). V lost 9 bases and J 14 bases, leaving 16 bases between the germline ends. There are 11 residues in the CDR3. Looked up from germline, CDR1 is KGHDR and CDR2 is SFDVKD. This chain's CDR3 is CATQFSGAKFF. Written as DNA, the CDR3 is TGTGCCACCCAGTTCTCAGGGGCCAAGTTCTTC.

In the case of this clonotype: A junction end diverges from the germline sequence, so it may reflect a read error. The V and J genes are TRBV11-2 and TRBJ2-2, with D tentatively TRBD2 (5 bases). CDR1 is SGHAT and CDR2 is FQNNGV in the germline V gene. This CDR3 spans 12 amino acids. CDR3 nucleotide sequence: TGTGCCAGCACCTTAGTTTACGGGGAGCTATTTTTT. Translation gives CASTLVYGELFF.

The CDR3 protein is CASTQSGGSDTQYF. The CDR3 nucleotides are TGTGCCAGCACCCAAAGCGGGGGTTCGGATACGCAGTATTTT. The chain employs TRBV6-1 and TRBJ2-3; 8 bases match TRBD2. The CDR3 covers 14 residues. Unmatched junction bases numbered 9, after V lost 7 bases and J lost 6 bases. Looked up from germline, CDR1 is MNHNS and CDR2 is SASEGT.

This clonotype was detected ten times or more. V usage is TRBV28 and J usage is TRBJ2-1; 7 bases line up with TRBD2. The germline gives CDR1 MDHEN, CDR2 SYDVKM. V gave up 5 bases and J gave up 2 bases; unmatched junction bases: 12. The CDR3 covers 17 residues. The CDR3 DNA follows: TGTGCCAGCAGTCCCTCTAGCGGAAGACCCACCTACAATGAGCAGTTCTTC. As protein: CASSPSSGRPTYNEQFF.

A note on this clonotype: This may be a read error, as it is one base from a much larger clone. The chain combines TRBV20-1 with TRBJ2-3; D might be TRBD2 (5 bases). The CDR3 has 12 amino acids. V lost 4 bases and J lost 1, with 6 bases in between. Germline V CDR1 and CDR2: DFQATT, SNEGSKA (reference sequence). The DNA of the CDR3 is TGCAGTGCTACCGGGGGCACAGATACGCAGTATTTT. It codes for CSATGGTDTQYF.

This clonotype was detected many times. The V call is TRBV12-3 or TRBV12-4, the J call TRBJ2-1, with D uncertain. The V end lost 6 bases, the J end lost 7 bases, and 13 bases lay between the germline ends. CDR3 length: 13 amino acids. The DNA for the CDR3 is TGTGCCAGCAGCCGGAGTGGGTGGAATGAGCAGTTCTTC. Its protein product is CASSRSGWNEQFF.

The chain carries TRBV29-1 and TRBJ2-1; 13 bases align to TRBD2. J was trimmed by 6 bases and V by 6 bases; bases with no gene match: 11. CDR3 length: 16 residues. Germline CDR1 and CDR2: SQVTM and ANQGSEA. CDR3 sequence: CSVAGLAGSPGNEQFF. CDR3 DNA sequence: TGCAGCGTCGCGGGACTAGCGGGATCACCAGGCAATGAGCAGTTCTTC.

This clonotype was recorded many times. J is TRBJ2-7 and V is TRBV28; 10 positions match TRBD2. CDR1 and CDR2 (germline): MDHEN, SYDVKM. The CDR3 covers 13 residues. The junction had 5 bases not matched to a gene; V was cut back by 6 bases and J by 6 bases. The CDR3 region has the DNA TGTGCCAGCAGCACGGGACTAGCGTCCGAGCAGTACTTC. Amino acids: CASSTGLASEQYF.

The chain uses TRBV12-3 or TRBV12-4 and TRBJ2-1, with TRBD2 matching 9 bases. V shed 2 bases, J shed 9 bases, and the junction held 2 bases outside the gene matches. The CDR3 has 13 amino acids. CDR3 nucleotide sequence: TGTGCCAGCAGTTTACTAGCGGGAAGTGAGCAGTTCTTC. Its protein is CASSLLAGSEQFF.

This clonotype was counted many times. The chain combines TRBV24-1 with TRBJ2-5, with D perhaps given as TRBD1 or TRBD2 (5 bases each). Germline assignment: CDR1 KGHDR and CDR2 SFDVKD. V lost 4 bases and J 2 bases, leaving 19 bases between the germline ends. The CDR3 extends over 17 amino acids. Written as DNA, the CDR3 is TGTGCCACCAGTGAAACCGGGACCTACTTGGGGCAAGAGACCCAGTACTTC. Its protein product is CATSETGTYLGQETQYF.

This clonotype was picked up a small number of times. This chain links TRBV2 with TRBJ2-7, with 14 bases identical to TRBD2. The germline gives CDR1 SNHLY, CDR2 FYNNEI. The CDR3 length is 15 residues. J gave up 6 bases and V 6 bases, and 7 bases lay outside the gene matches. The CDR3 DNA follows: TGTGCCAGCAGAGGGGCCGGGACTAGCGGGAGCGAGCAGTACTTC. Translated, it gives CASRGAGTSGSEQYF. The complete variable domain, with remaining parts taken from reference TRBV2 and TRBJ2-7, reads EPEVTQTPSHQVTQMGQEVILRCVPISNHLYFYWYRQILGQKVEFLVSFYNNEISEKSEIFDDQFSVERPDGSNFTLKIRSTKLEDSAMYFCASRGAGTSGSEQYFGPGTRLTVT.

This chain uses TRBV20-1 with TRBJ2-1, with 10 bases aligning to TRBD2. Germline V lookup: CDR1 DFQATT, CDR2 SNEGSKA (reference sequence). J lost 2 bases, V lost 0 bases, and 4 bases had no gene match. CDR3 length: 16 amino acids. The CDR3 loop reads CSARDSGLAAYNEQFF. The CDR3 nucleotides are TGCAGTGCTAGAGACAGTGGACTAGCGGCCTACAATGAGCAGTTCTTC.

This clonotype was detected many times. The chain is built from TRBV7-9 and TRBJ2-3, with a tentative D call TRBD1 (6 bases). V lost 6 bases and J 9 bases, leaving 13 bases between the germline ends. CDR1 is SEHNR and CDR2 is FQNEAQ in the germline V gene (reference sequence). CDR3 length: 12 amino acids. The CDR3, as DNA: TGTGCCAGCAGTTTCGGACAGCCGACGCAGTATTTT. Protein: CASSFGQPTQYF.

This clonotype showed up many times. The chain employs TRBV28 and TRBJ2-5; possible D gene TRBD2, 6 bases. The CDR3 spans 14 residues. V was shortened by 2 bases and J by 7 bases, with 14 bases between the two germline ends. Germline V gene sequence: CDR1 MDHEN, CDR2 SYDVKM. The CDR3 nucleotides read TGTGCCAGCAGTTTAGAGTCGGCAGCGGGGACCCAGTACTTC. Protein sequence: CASSLESAAGTQYF.

This clonotype was recorded many times. The V gene is TRBV11-2, the J gene TRBJ2-7; D gene ambiguous. The CDR3 consists of 15 residues. Per the germline V gene, CDR1 is SGHAT and CDR2 is FQNNGV. The V and J ends lost 4 bases and 4 bases respectively, with 17 bases between them. The CDR3 DNA reads TGTGCCAGCAGCTCCCCCAAGACTCACGCGTACGAGCAGTACTTC. This encodes CASSSPKTHAYEQYF.

This rearrangement joins TRBV7-9 to TRBJ2-1; D gene unclear. The V end was cut by 6 bases, the J end by 5 bases, with 11 bases between. The CDR3 extends over 13 amino acids. Germline values: CDR1 SEHNR, CDR2 FQNEAQ (reference sequence). CDR3 region: CASRRPPHNEQFF. The CDR3 DNA reads as TGTGCCAGCAGGCGGCCCCCCCACAATGAGCAGTTCTTC.

The chain recombines TRBV19 with TRBJ1-1, with D perhaps matching TRBD1 (5 bases). The V end lost 4 bases, the J end lost 3 bases, and 24 bases lay between the germline ends. The CDR3 is 18 residues long. Germline values: CDR1 LNHDA, CDR2 SQIVND (reference sequence). The CDR3 DNA sequence: TGTGCCAGTAGTACCCCTTTTCGTCGGCCAGGGTTGGACACTGAAGCTTTCTTT. Encoded protein: CASSTPFRRPGLDTEAFF.

CDR3: CASSTTSGSSGELFF. The CDR3 DNA sequence: TGTGCCAGCAGTACGACTAGCGGGAGCTCCGGGGAGCTGTTTTTT. The V call is TRBV12-3 or TRBV12-4, the J call TRBJ2-2; TRBD2 matches 12 bases. V lost 5 bases and J lost 6; bases outside the gene matches: 4. This CDR3 spans 15 amino acids.

This clonotype was detected only a few times. The V call is TRBV15, the J call TRBJ2-5; D possibly corresponds to TRBD1 (6 bases). From germline, CDR1 is LNHNV and CDR2 YYDKDF (reference sequence). The V end lost 4 bases, the J end lost 2 bases, and 17 bases lay between the germline ends. CDR3 length: 16 residues. CDR3 protein: CATSTRQAPAQETQYF. The CDR3 nucleotides are TGTGCCACCAGCACTCGACAGGCCCCAGCTCAAGAGACCCAGTACTTC.

This clonotype appeared many times. The rearrangement joins TRBV7-2 to TRBJ2-4; TRBD2 matches at 7 bases. This CDR3 is built from 19 residues. Germline-derived CDR1 and CDR2 are SGHTA and FQGNSA. J lost 5 bases, V lost 1 base, and 17 bases had no gene match. The CDR3 sequence is CASSLVVWGRARTQNIQYF. The CDR3 DNA is TGTGCCAGCAGCTTAGTTGTGTGGGGGAGGGCCCGTACCCAAAACATTCAGTACTTC.

Written as DNA, the CDR3 is TGTGCCAGCAGTGGATGGGGACTAGCGGGAAACTCTGGGGCCAACGTCCTGACTTTC. This gives the protein CASSGWGLAGNSGANVLTF. The rearrangement uses TRBV6-1 and TRBJ2-6; 13 positions agree with TRBD2. V trimming: 4 bases; J trimming: 0 bases; junction bases outside the gene matches: 6. This CDR3 has 19 residues. In germline, CDR1 is MNHNS, CDR2 SASEGT.